A single sample gave rise to the 31 T cell receptor beta chains below, sequenced in a study of beta chain features in type 1 diabetes. The whole isolated RNA underwent reverse transcription, so sequencing captured expressed TCRB transcripts. Produced via immunoSEQ multiplex PCR; TCRdb's table is partial and in-frame only. This table has roughly 500,000 clones, about an eighth appearing once. The source material was naive CD4+ T cells from blood. All receptors derive from a woman aged 18 to 35 in good health.

This clone showed up just a few times. The genes are TRBV9 and TRBJ1-3; the D is unclear. CDR1 is SGDLS and CDR2 is YYNGEE in the germline V gene. The germline V and J ends were trimmed by 0 bases and 0 bases, with 7 bases remaining between them. The CDR3 consists of 15 residues. CDR3: CASSVGAGSGNTIYF. The CDR3 DNA reads TGTGCCAGCAGCGTAGGTGCTGGCTCTGGAAACACCATATATTTT.

This clone occurred a few times. V and J are TRBV5-1 and TRBJ2-5; possibly TRBD1 for D (5 bases). Trimming cost V 5 bases and J 5 bases, with 19 bases left between them. This CDR3 spans 15 amino acids. In germline, CDR1 is SGHRS, CDR2 YFSETQ. CDR3 coding DNA: TGCGCCAGCAGTACATCTGGCAGGGATGGGGAGACCCAGTACTTC. This gives the protein CASSTSGRDGETQYF.

The chain links TRBV29-1 to TRBJ2-6, with TRBD1 as a possible D gene (5 bases). V gave up 7 bases and J gave up 4 bases, with 11 bases separating them. Germline V gene lookup returns CDR1 SQVTM and CDR2 ANQGSEA. The CDR3 runs 13 residues. CDR3 amino acids: CSALRGGANVLTF. In nucleotides, the CDR3 is TGCAGCGCCTTAAGGGGCGGGGCCAACGTCCTGACTTTC.

This clone was detected many times. V usage is TRBV7-8 and J usage is TRBJ2-6; D is uncertain. From germline, CDR1 is SGHVS and CDR2 FQNEAQ. V dropped 5 bases and J dropped 0 bases, with 5 bases sitting between them. This CDR3 is built from 14 residues. The CDR3 coding sequence is TGTGCCAGCAGCACGAACTCTGGGGCCAACGTCCTGACTTTC. Its translation: CASSTNSGANVLTF.

This sequence joins TRBV29-1 and TRBJ2-3; D might be TRBD1 (6 bases). V was pared by 8 bases and J by 7 bases, with 16 bases between. The length of the CDR3 is 12 residues. Germline CDR1 is SQVTM and CDR2 is ANQGSEA. The CDR3 coding sequence is TGCAGCTTCTACAGGGTGGGACATACGCAGTATTTT. Amino acids: CSFYRVGHTQYF.

The CDR3: CSVGRQKETQYF. CDR3 DNA sequence: TGCAGCGTTGGCAGACAGAAAGAGACCCAGTACTTC. The V gene is TRBV29-1, the J gene TRBJ2-5; D possibly corresponds to TRBD1 (5 bases). V lost 4 bases and J lost 3, with 9 bases in between. The germline V gene has CDR1 SQVTM and CDR2 ANQGSEA. The CDR3 totals 12 residues.

The chain employs TRBV7-2 and TRBJ2-5; D is perhaps TRBD2 (7 bases). This CDR3 region has 15 residues. Germline CDR1 reads SGHTA; CDR2 reads FQGNSA. V was trimmed by 5 bases and J by 5 bases, leaving 18 bases between them. The CDR3 DNA is TGTGCCAGCAGCACCCAAAGGGGGGGCGGGGAGACCCAGTACTTC. Translating gives CASSTQRGGGETQYF.

This chain uses TRBV28 with TRBJ2-2, with TRBD1 matching over 9 bases. After removal of 5 bases from V and 5 bases from J, the junction contained 9 bases not matched to a gene. This CDR3 has 16 residues. The germline V gene has CDR1 MDHEN and CDR2 SYDVKM. This chain's CDR3 is CASSPYGTGKTGELFF. CDR3 sequence (DNA): TGTGCCAGCAGTCCCTACGGGACAGGGAAAACCGGGGAGCTGTTTTTT. The whole variable domain, filled in from reference TRBV28 and TRBJ2-2, reads DVKVTQSSRYLVKRTGEKVFLECVQDMDHENMFWYRQDPGLGLRLIYFSYDVKMKEKGDIPEGYSVSREKKERFSLILESASTNQTSMYLCASSPYGTGKTGELFFGEGSRLTVL.

This clone was detected only a few times. The chain recombines TRBV5-1 with TRBJ2-5; a weak D match, TRBD1 (5 bases). The CDR3 extends over 14 amino acids. Between the trimmed V and J ends, which lost 5 bases and 2 bases, there was a span of 13 bases. Germline assignment: CDR1 SGHRS and CDR2 YFSETQ. CDR3 region: CASSKGTGQETQYF. The CDR3 DNA reads as TGCGCCAGCAGTAAAGGAACAGGACAAGAGACCCAGTACTTC.

This clone appeared a few times. The rearrangement uses TRBV29-1 and TRBJ2-1; TRBD2 is a possible D gene (5 bases). Per germline, CDR1 SQVTM and CDR2 ANQGSEA. V shed 3 bases and J shed 8 bases, with 8 bases lying between them. CDR3 length: 11 residues. The CDR3 sequence is CSVEYGDEQFF. The CDR3 bases are TGCAGCGTTGAGTACGGGGATGAGCAGTTCTTC.

The table lists this clone with a few counts. The chain employs TRBV30 and TRBJ1-2, with D hard to call. V gave up 0 bases and J gave up 2 bases, with 10 bases separating them. The CDR3 sequence is 14 residues long. Germline-derived CDR1 and CDR2 are GTSNPN and SVGIG (reference sequence). CDR3 DNA sequence: TGTGCCTGGAGTGTATATCGGGCCAACTATGGCTACACCTTC. The encoded protein is CAWSVYRANYGYTF.

This clone has more than one count but fewer than ten. The genes are TRBV28 and TRBJ2-5; no clear D. The CDR3 contains 13 residues. Trimming pared 5 bases from V and 5 bases from J, leaving 12 bases between. Germline assignment: CDR1 MDHEN and CDR2 SYDVKM. In nucleotides, the CDR3 is TGTGCCAGCAGTGAACGGCCCAGGGAGACCCAGTACTTC. This translates into CASSERPRETQYF.

V gene TRBV15 combines with J gene TRBJ1-1; D possibly corresponds to TRBD1 (5 bases). Trimming took 4 bases from V and 11 from J, leaving 14 bases between them. From germline, CDR1 is LNHNV and CDR2 YYDKDF (reference sequence). This CDR3 region has 12 residues. CDR3 DNA: TGTGCCACCAGCACCGGGGCAGGGTCGGCTTTCTTT. It specifies CATSTGAGSAFF. Filled out from reference TRBV15 and TRBJ1-1, the complete variable domain reads DAMVIQNPRYQVTQFGKPVTLSCSQTLNHNVMYWYQQKSSQAPKLLFHYYDKDFNNEADTPDNFQSRRPNTSFCFLDIRSPGLGDTAMYLCATSTGAGSAFFGQGTRLTVV.

V is TRBV27 and J is TRBJ2-5; TRBD1 matches 7 bases. The J call is uncertain, as TRBJ2-7 better fits the DNA end. Germline values: CDR1 MNHEY, CDR2 SMNVEV (reference sequence). This CDR3 is 14 amino acids long. The CDR3 here is CASRRTGGTYEQYF. The CDR3 DNA sequence: TGTGCCAGCAGACGGACAGGTGGTACCTACGAGCAGTACTTC.

This clone was observed a handful of times. The chain couples TRBV2 to TRBJ2-5, with 8 bases that match TRBD1. Germline CDR1 reads SNHLY; CDR2 reads FYNNEI. V was pared by 4 bases and J by 3 bases, with 7 bases of the junction left unmatched. The CDR3 totals 15 residues. In nucleotides, the CDR3 is TGTGCCAGCAGTGCCGAGTCAGGGGGCGAAGAGACCCAGTACTTC. Translation: CASSAESGGEETQYF. The variable domain in full, with the rest retrieved from reference TRBV2 and TRBJ2-5, is EPEVTQTPSHQVTQMGQEVILRCVPISNHLYFYWYRQILGQKVEFLVSFYNNEISEKSEIFDDQFSVERPDGSNFTLKIRSTKLEDSAMYFCASSAESGGEETQYFGPGTRLLVL.

The rearrangement uses TRBV27 and TRBJ2-7; D may be TRBD1 or TRBD2 (5 bases each). Germline CDR1 MNHEY, CDR2 SMNVEV (reference sequence). V lost 5 bases and J lost 7, with 18 bases in between. There are 14 residues in the CDR3. The chain's CDR3 is CASSDHMGEREQYV. The DNA of the CDR3 is TGTGCCAGCAGTGACCACATGGGGGAGAGGGAGCAGTACGTC.

This clone was recorded a few times. The chain recombines TRBV9 with TRBJ1-1; D is unresolved. Germline assignment: CDR1 SGDLS and CDR2 YYNGEE. V was cut by 1 base and J by 1 base, with 5 bases left in between. The CDR3 spans 13 residues. Written as DNA, the CDR3 is TGTGCCAGCAGCGTAAACCAGAACACTGAAGCTTTCTTT. It translates to CASSVNQNTEAFF.

The sample holds a few counts of this clone. This chain joins TRBV4-3 and TRBJ2-7; D possibly corresponds to TRBD1 (5 bases). Germline V gene data show CDR1 as LGHNA and CDR2 as YSLEER. Trimming pared 4 bases from V and 1 base from J, leaving 17 bases between. CDR3 size: 16 residues. The CDR3 spells CASSPGPGKGSYEQYF. The CDR3 DNA reads TGCGCCAGCAGCCCCGGCCCAGGGAAAGGATCCTACGAGCAGTACTTC.

This chain uses TRBV15 with TRBJ1-5; no firm D call. The CDR3 extends over 14 amino acids. Germline CDR1 LNHNV, CDR2 YYDKDF (reference sequence). V lost 7 bases to trimming and J lost 4 bases, with 14 bases between them. Here the CDR3 reads CATTPDRVNQPQHF. The CDR3 nucleotides read TGTGCCACCACCCCGGACCGAGTAAATCAGCCCCAGCATTTT.

This clone was detected a few times. The chain carries TRBV15 and TRBJ1-2; D is unclear. Germline V gene data show CDR1 as LNHNV and CDR2 as YYDKDF (reference sequence). The V gene lost 0 bases and the J gene lost 0 bases, with 11 bases spanning the gap. This CDR3 spans 16 amino acids. CDR3 bases: TGTGCCACCAGCAGAGACCGGCTGACTACTAACTATGGCTACACCTTC. Its translation: CATSRDRLTTNYGYTF.

This clone has a handful of counts. The V and J genes are TRBV7-3 and TRBJ2-6, with TRBD1 as a possible D gene (6 bases). V lost 3 bases, J lost 0 bases, and 9 bases lay in between. Germline CDR1 is SGHTA and CDR2 is FQGTGA. This CDR3 region has 16 residues. The CDR3, as DNA: TGTGCCAGCAGCTTCACAGGGACCTCTGGGGCCAACGTCCTGACTTTC. Translated, it gives CASSFTGTSGANVLTF.

A few counts support this clone. The gene calls are TRBV18 and TRBJ2-2; no firm D call. Trimming left V 3 bases short and J 7 bases short, with 3 bases between. CDR1 and CDR2 from the germline V gene are KGHSH and LQKENI. The CDR3 sequence is 11 residues long. Here the CDR3 reads CASSPGGELFF. The CDR3 nucleotides are TGTGCCAGCTCACCCGGCGGGGAGCTGTTTTTT.

V and J are TRBV10-3 and TRBJ1-2, with unresolved D. Deletions cut 3 bases from V and 4 bases from J, with 9 bases between. CDR3 length: 13 amino acids. Per germline, CDR1 ENHRY and CDR2 SYGVKD. As DNA, the CDR3 is TGTGCCATCAGTGACTCGGTACTCTATGGCTACACCTTC. Residues: CAISDSVLYGYTF.

This clone was observed a few times. V usage is TRBV5-1 and J usage is TRBJ2-3; D not certain. The CDR3 length is 14 residues. Trimming left V 1 base short and J 2 bases short, with 8 bases between. Germline CDR1 and CDR2: SGHRS and YFSETQ. The CDR3 sequence: CASSLRRTTDTQYF. The CDR3 coding sequence is TGCGCCAGCAGCTTGCGGCGGACCACAGATACGCAGTATTTT.

The CDR3 sequence: CATRLLKNEKLFF. The CDR3 bases are TGTGCCACCAGGTTGCTGAAAAATGAAAAACTGTTTTTT. The chain employs TRBV15 and TRBJ1-4; no reliable D call. This CDR3 has 13 residues. Germline V gene data show CDR1 as LNHNV and CDR2 as YYDKDF (reference sequence). V was cut by 6 bases and J by 5 bases, with 10 bases left in between.

The chain recombines TRBV7-2 with TRBJ2-2, with a tentative D call TRBD1 (5 bases). The V gene's germline CDR1 is SGHTA and CDR2 FQGNSA. Trimming pared 5 bases from V and 4 bases from J, leaving 14 bases between. The CDR3 is 15 amino acids. CDR3 region: CASSVFRGGTGELFF. The DNA for the CDR3 is TGTGCCAGCAGCGTTTTTAGGGGTGGCACCGGGGAGCTGTTTTTT.

In its sample, this clone was seen a few times. The chain combines TRBV7-2 with TRBJ2-3; the D gene is possibly TRBD1 (6 bases). There are 17 residues in the CDR3. Per germline, CDR1 SGHTA and CDR2 FQGNSA. The ends were cut back, 3 bases at V and 1 base at J, with 17 bases in the middle. Here the CDR3 reads CASSLEPQGFGTDTQYF. CDR3 nucleotides: TGTGCCAGCAGCTTGGAACCACAGGGATTCGGCACAGATACGCAGTATTTT.

The table lists this clone with a few counts. V is TRBV19 and J is TRBJ1-5; TRBD1 is a possible D gene (6 bases). The germline V and J ends were trimmed by 1 base and 9 bases, with 10 bases remaining between them. The CDR3 totals 13 residues. Germline CDR1 is LNHDA and CDR2 is SQIVND (reference sequence). In DNA form, the CDR3 reads TGTGCCAGTAGTATAGGCCCGGACAGGCCCCAGCATTTT. Its translation: CASSIGPDRPQHF.

This clone was seen more than once but under ten times. The V gene is TRBV18, the J gene TRBJ2-3; D gene uncertain. This CDR3 spans 16 amino acids. Germline V gene data show CDR1 as KGHSH and CDR2 as LQKENI. Deletions cut 0 bases from V and 3 bases from J, with 13 bases between. CDR3 protein: CASSPPGWASTDTQYF. The CDR3, as DNA: TGTGCCAGCTCACCACCGGGGTGGGCTTCAACAGATACGCAGTATTTT.

The DNA for the CDR3 is TGTGCCAGCAGCGTCCGTTGGGACACCGGGGAGCTGTTTTTT. It codes for CASSVRWDTGELFF. V is TRBV9 and J is TRBJ2-2, with no clear D. Per the germline V gene, CDR1 is SGDLS and CDR2 is YYNGEE. V shed 2 bases and J shed 3 bases, with 8 bases lying between them. The CDR3 has 14 amino acids.

In this sample, this clone turned up a few times. The V and J genes are TRBV4-1 and TRBJ2-3; 7 bases align to TRBD2. CDR3 length: 18 residues. The V gene end was trimmed by 4 bases and the J gene end by 6 bases; junction bases not matched to a gene: 19. The germline gives CDR1 MGHRA, CDR2 YSYEKL. The chain's CDR3 is CASSPSTAGDPQADTQYF. The CDR3 DNA reads TGCGCCAGCAGCCCGTCGACGGCGGGGGACCCTCAGGCGGATACGCAGTATTTT.